These 27 T cell receptor beta chains originate from one sample sequenced in a study of T cell repertoires in cytomegalovirus infection. TCRdb redid the calling of the reads with MiXCR, one entry per CDR3 protein. The table has some 450,000 distinct CDR3 sequences, 30% to 40% seen once. Sequencing used PBMCs. The source of these receptors is a human donor in good health (CMV status not recorded). Some clones in this sample may be carry-over from other donors' samples.

The V gene is TRBV5-1, the J gene TRBJ2-3; TRBD2 matches at 8 bases. The CDR3 extends over 15 amino acids. Germline assignment: CDR1 SGHRS and CDR2 YFSETQ. Trimming removed 2 bases from V and 7 bases from J; junction bases left unmatched: 9. The CDR3 region has the DNA TGCGCCAGCAGCTTCCCGGGGGGGCGAAGGAATACGCAGTATTTT. Its protein is CASSFPGGRRNTQYF.

The V and J genes are TRBV15 and TRBJ2-7; D may be TRBD1 (5 bases). Trimming pared 1 base from V and 3 bases from J, leaving 10 bases between. Germline assignment: CDR1 LNHNV and CDR2 YYDKDF (reference sequence). This CDR3 has 14 amino acids. The CDR3 protein is CATSRASGFYEQYF. In nucleotides, the CDR3 is TGTGCCACCAGCAGAGCTTCAGGGTTCTACGAGCAGTACTTC.

The chain carries TRBV6-5 and TRBJ2-3; D is undetermined. The CDR3 has 12 amino acids. V shed 5 bases and J shed 6 bases, with 9 bases lying between them. Germline assignment: CDR1 MNHEY and CDR2 SVGAGI. CDR3: CASSDLFDTQYF. The CDR3 coding sequence is TGTGCCAGCAGTGATTTATTCGATACGCAGTATTTT.

There are many counts of this clonotype. This chain connects TRBV7-2 to TRBJ2-2; the match to TRBD1 covers 10 bases. Trimming cost V 7 bases and J 6 bases; bases outside gene matches: 11. Germline CDR1 reads SGHTA; CDR2 reads FQGNSA. CDR3 size: 16 residues. The CDR3 nucleotides are TGTGCCAGCATCCTAACTCCGGGACAGGGGTCCGGGGAGCTGTTTTTT. Encoded protein: CASILTPGQGSGELFF.

Regarding this clonotype: A read error is possible here, since a much larger clone lies one base away. The missing conserved phenylalanine or tryptophan at the end of this CDR3 makes a read error likely. The chain is built from TRBV7-6 and TRBJ2-2, with a weak D call TRBD1 (5 bases). This CDR3 has 15 amino acids. Trimming took 4 bases from V and 1 from J, leaving 10 bases between them. Germline V gene sequence: CDR1 SGHVS, CDR2 FNYEAQ. CDR3 nucleotides: TGTGCCAGCAGCTCATGGACACAGAACACCGGGGAGCTGTTTTGT. Translating gives CASSSWTQNTGELFC.

DNA for the CDR3: TGCAGTGCTAGAGGTTCTGGGGGCGAGCCCCAGCATTTT. It is translated as CSARGSGGEPQHF. The chain is built from TRBV20-1 and TRBJ1-5; TRBD1 might be the D (6 bases). The CDR3 contains 13 residues. Germline CDR1 DFQATT, CDR2 SNEGSKA (reference sequence). The ends were cut back, 1 base at V and 8 bases at J, with 12 bases in the middle.

The CDR3 DNA reads as TGTGCCAGCAGTGGTGAGGACGGTAGCAATCAGCCCCAGCATTTT. Amino acids: CASSGEDGSNQPQHF. J is TRBJ1-5 and V is TRBV2; D unresolved. The V gene's germline CDR1 is SNHLY and CDR2 FYNNEI. The CDR3 length is 15 residues. V was cut by 4 bases and J by 0 bases, with 10 bases left in between.

Of note for this clonotype: This may be a read error, as it is one base from a much larger clone. The gene calls are TRBV6-5 and TRBJ2-5, with D hard to call. The germline V gene has CDR1 MNHEY and CDR2 SVGAGI. Trimming stripped 0 bases from V and 0 bases from J, with 14 bases between. This CDR3 contains 17 residues. The CDR3 reads CASSYSVAELHQETQYF. DNA for the CDR3: TGTGCCAGCAGTTACTCGGTGGCGGAACTCCACCAAGAGACCCAGTACTTC.

Notes on this clonotype: The germline gene is not matched at one end of the junction; a read error may be the cause. The V gene is TRBV27, the J gene TRBJ1-2; possible D gene TRBD1, 5 bases. The CDR3 runs to 15 residues. Germline CDR1 MNHEY, CDR2 SMNVEV (reference sequence). Here the CDR3 DNA reads TGTGCCAGCAGTTTACGGCGGGGGACCAACTATTGCTACACCTTC. As protein: CASSLRRGTNYCYTF.

This clonotype came up many times. The chain couples TRBV7-2 to TRBJ2-2, with D tentatively TRBD1 (5 bases). This CDR3 has 18 residues. V lost 2 bases to trimming and J lost 8 bases, with 24 bases between them. Per the germline V gene, CDR1 is SGHTA and CDR2 is FQGNSA. Here the CDR3 reads CASSLWSAGLTVRGELFF. CDR3 nucleotide sequence: TGTGCCAGCAGCTTATGGTCAGCCGGGTTGACAGTACGAGGGGAGCTGTTTTTT.

This clonotype was picked up a small number of times. This chain links TRBV19 with TRBJ1-1, with D unresolved. The CDR3 length is 13 residues. Germline assignment: CDR1 LNHDA and CDR2 SQIVND (reference sequence). V was pared by 4 bases and J by 2 bases, with 8 bases between. CDR3 DNA sequence: TGTGCCAGTAGTAGTCCGACAAACACTGAAGCTTTCTTT. Its protein is CASSSPTNTEAFF.

The sample holds a few counts of this clonotype. This chain joins TRBV18 and TRBJ2-7; D remains ambiguous. Germline values: CDR1 KGHSH, CDR2 LQKENI. The CDR3 spans 15 residues. The germline V and J ends were trimmed by 0 bases and 3 bases, with 12 bases remaining between them. CDR3 residues: CASSPPRPGSYEQYF. The CDR3 bases are TGTGCCAGCTCACCACCCCGACCGGGTAGCTACGAGCAGTACTTC.

This clonotype was counted only a few times. V usage is TRBV20-1 and J usage is TRBJ1-5; D perhaps matches TRBD1 (5 bases). The length of the CDR3 is 15 residues. V gave up 1 base and J gave up 3 bases, with 13 bases separating them. Germline V gives CDR1 DFQATT, CDR2 SNEGSKA (reference sequence). CDR3 in amino acids: CSARGSRQHNQPQHF. The CDR3 DNA follows: TGCAGTGCTAGAGGTTCCCGACAGCACAATCAGCCCCAGCATTTT.

This clonotype appeared many times. The V gene is TRBV28, the J gene TRBJ1-5; D gene unclear. This CDR3 is 12 amino acids long. With 2 bases removed from V and 7 bases from J, the gap between germline ends came to 6 bases. Germline CDR1 MDHEN, CDR2 SYDVKM. The CDR3 sequence is CASSLLIQPQHF. CDR3 in DNA: TGTGCCAGCAGTTTACTGATACAGCCCCAGCATTTT.

This clonotype occurred a few times. CDR3 residues: CASRPGGGHYNEQFF. CDR3 bases: TGTGCCAGCAGACCCGGCGGCGGGCATTACAATGAGCAGTTCTTC. The V call is TRBV6-6, the J call TRBJ2-1, with a tentative D call TRBD2 (5 bases). Between the trimmed V and J ends, which lost 6 bases and 4 bases, there was a span of 16 bases. Per the germline V gene, CDR1 is MNHNY and CDR2 is SVGAGI (reference sequence). The CDR3 spans 15 residues.

The chain links TRBV27 to TRBJ1-5; D is perhaps TRBD1 (6 bases). Germline CDR1 MNHEY, CDR2 SMNVEV (reference sequence). V was pared by 4 bases and J by 6 bases, with 10 bases between. The CDR3 is 13 residues long. The CDR3 loop is CASSWGALQPQHF. DNA for the CDR3: TGTGCCAGCAGTTGGGGGGCCCTTCAGCCCCAGCATTTT.

This chain connects TRBV5-6 to TRBJ1-2, with D unresolved. Germline V lookup: CDR1 SGHDT, CDR2 YYEEEE. The CDR3 runs 14 residues. Trimming removed 1 base from V and 8 bases from J, with 15 bases in between. For the CDR3, the DNA is TGTGCCAGCAGCTTGATCGCGGTAATGAACGGCTACACCTTC. Protein sequence: CASSLIAVMNGYTF.

This clonotype was seen at least ten times. The chain couples TRBV7-2 to TRBJ2-5; 9 bases fit TRBD2. The V gene end was trimmed by 3 bases and the J gene end by 4 bases; junction bases not matched to a gene: 6. The CDR3 totals 15 residues. CDR1 and CDR2 from the germline V gene are SGHTA and FQGNSA. The DNA of the CDR3 is TGTGCCAGCAGCTTGGGGCGGGGGGGCCGAGAGACCCAGTACTTC. Protein product: CASSLGRGGRETQYF. Filled out from reference TRBV7-2 and TRBJ2-5, the complete variable domain reads GAGVSQSPSNKVTEKGKDVELRCDPISGHTALYWYRQSLGQGLEFLIYFQGNSAPDKSGLPSDRFSAERTGGSVSTLTIQRTQQEDSAVYLCASSLGRGGRETQYFGPGTRLLVL.

In its sample, this clonotype was seen a few times. This chain links TRBV25-1 with TRBJ1-2; D may be TRBD1 (5 bases). This CDR3 is 12 amino acids long. CDR1 is MGHDK and CDR2 is SYGVNS in the germline V gene. V lost 3 bases, J lost 4 bases, and 6 bases lay in between. CDR3 DNA: TGTGCCAGCAGTGAGCAGGGCTATGGCTACACCTTC. This gives the protein CASSEQGYGYTF.

V gene TRBV14 combines with J gene TRBJ2-1; a possible D gene is TRBD1 (5 bases). The CDR3 has 18 amino acids. The germline gives CDR1 SGHDN, CDR2 FVKESK. The V gene lost 0 bases and the J gene lost 6 bases, with 21 bases spanning the gap. CDR3 nucleotide sequence: TGTGCCAGCAGCCAAGATTTTAGGGGCAGGGATCTAACCAATGAGCAGTTCTTC. It codes for CASSQDFRGRDLTNEQFF.

In its sample, this clonotype was seen a few times. The chain has TRBV11-2 and TRBJ2-1; D is unclear. The V gene's germline CDR1 is SGHAT and CDR2 FQNNGV. V gave up 1 base and J gave up 0 bases, with 13 bases separating them. CDR3 size: 17 residues. The DNA for the CDR3 is TGTGCCAGCAGCTTAGGGTTATACGGTAGCTCCTACAATGAGCAGTTCTTC. The encoded protein is CASSLGLYGSSYNEQFF. Full variable domain (rest looked up from reference TRBV11-2 and TRBJ2-1): EAGVAQSPRYKIIEKRQSVAFWCNPISGHATLYWYQQILGQGPKLLIQFQNNGVVDDSQLPKDRFSAERLKGVDSTLKIQPAKLEDSAVYLCASSLGLYGSSYNEQFFGPGTRLTVL.

This chain links TRBV19 with TRBJ1-4; TRBD1 agrees at 8 bases. The V gene's germline CDR1 is LNHDA and CDR2 SQIVND (reference sequence). The J segment lost 5 bases and the V segment lost 5 bases, leaving 7 bases of the junction unmatched. The CDR3 has 15 residues. The CDR3 loop reads CASSPGGSGNEKLFF. The CDR3 DNA reads TGTGCCAGTAGTCCAGGGGGCAGCGGAAATGAAAAACTGTTTTTT.

This rearrangement joins TRBV27 to TRBJ2-1; possibly TRBD1 for D (5 bases). The CDR3 consists of 14 residues. Trimming stripped 3 bases from V and 7 bases from J, with 13 bases between. The germline gives CDR1 MNHEY, CDR2 SMNVEV (reference sequence). CDR3 sequence reads: CASSFSDTTNEQFF. For the CDR3, the DNA is TGTGCCAGCAGTTTCTCGGACACTACAAATGAGCAGTTCTTC.

The rearrangement joins TRBV5-1 to TRBJ2-5, with 13 bases fitting TRBD2. The CDR3 length is 14 residues. V lost 6 bases to trimming and J lost 5 bases; unmatched junction nucleotides: 4. The V gene's germline CDR1 is SGHRS and CDR2 YFSETQ. The CDR3 loop reads CASTLAGGPETQYF. CDR3 bases: TGCGCCAGCACACTAGCGGGGGGGCCGGAGACCCAGTACTTC.

This clonotype was recorded at least ten times. V is TRBV7-2 and J is TRBJ2-3; 16 bases are shared with TRBD2. Trimming at V came to 3 bases and at J to 5 bases, leaving 8 bases not matched to a gene. CDR1 SGHTA and CDR2 FQGNSA come from the germline V gene. This CDR3 region has 18 residues. CDR3 sequence reads: CASSLAGTSGGGIDTQYF. The CDR3, as DNA: TGTGCCAGCAGCTTGGCCGGGACTAGCGGGGGGGGTATAGATACGCAGTATTTT.

The chain has TRBV5-6 and TRBJ2-7; tentative D call: TRBD2 (6 bases). CDR1 is SGHDT, CDR2 YYEEEE, per germline. This CDR3 is built from 16 residues. V was trimmed by 1 base and J by 2 bases, leaving 16 bases between them. CDR3 sequence: CASSLFRRRGPYEQYF. The CDR3 DNA reads TGTGCCAGCAGCTTGTTCCGACGGCGGGGTCCCTACGAGCAGTACTTC. The whole variable domain, remainder taken from reference TRBV5-6 and TRBJ2-7, is DAGVTQSPTHLIKTRGQQVTLRCSPKSGHDTVSWYQQALGQGPQFIFQYYEEEERQRGNFPDRFSGHQFPNYSSELNVNALLLGDSALYLCASSLFRRRGPYEQYFGPGTRLTVT.

This clonotype was seen repeatedly, ten times or more. CDR3 DNA: TGTGCCAGCACCGAGGACCCCGAAATGTGGTGGGACATTCAGTACTTC. Its translation: CASTEDPEMWWDIQYF. J is TRBJ2-4 and V is TRBV6-1; D not certain. The germline CDR1 and CDR2 sequences are MNHNS and SASEGT. The V end was cut by 7 bases, the J end by 8 bases, with 24 bases between. The CDR3 covers 16 residues.